Below, 5 T cell receptor beta chains from the same sample are listed, as sequenced in a study of CD8+CD57+ T cells in acquired aplastic anemia. Using genomic DNA as the template, TCR beta VDJ and CDR3 profiling was carried out. TCRdb reanalysed the reads using MiXCR and keeps one entry per CDR3 protein. Of about 180,000 distinct CDR3 sequences listed, approximately 48% are singletons. Patients who underwent sequencing had shown CD8+CD57+ cell expansion by flow cytometry. Material for sequencing was sorted CD4+, CD8+, or CD8+CD57+ T cells (not recorded which) from PBMCs. The receptors derive from a human donor with aplastic anemia.

V and J are TRBV2 and TRBJ1-2; D is unresolved. This CDR3 has 15 amino acids. V lost 0 bases, J lost 3 bases, and 11 bases lay in between. CDR1 is SNHLY and CDR2 is FYNNEI in the germline V gene. CDR3 sequence: CASSEADKFYYGYTF. CDR3 nucleotide sequence: TGTGCCAGCAGTGAAGCTGACAAGTTCTACTATGGCTACACCTTC.

This clonotype was observed at least ten times. V and J are TRBV3-1 and TRBJ2-5, with 9 bases matching TRBD2. The CDR3 sequence is 16 residues long. Germline V gene data show CDR1 as LGHDT and CDR2 as YNNKEL (reference sequence). Germline trimming cut 1 base from V and 0 bases from J; bases unmatched to any gene: 3. CDR3 nucleotides: TGTGCCAGCAGCCAAGGCCTAGCGGGGTACCAAGAGACCCAGTACTTC. It is translated as CASSQGLAGYQETQYF.

The chain joins TRBV19 to TRBJ2-2; TRBD1 is a possible D gene (5 bases). This CDR3 spans 16 amino acids. Germline CDR1 is LNHDA and CDR2 is SQIVND (reference sequence). The V and J ends lost 6 bases and 2 bases respectively, with 16 bases between them. Written as DNA, the CDR3 is TGTGCCAGTAGCCCCCAGGGTACGCAAAACACCGGGGAGCTGTTTTTT. This sequence encodes CASSPQGTQNTGELFF.

This clonotype was detected once. The chain has TRBV19 and TRBJ1-5; 10 bases fit TRBD1. V was clipped by 6 bases and J by 4 bases; unmatched bases: 6. The germline CDR1 and CDR2 sequences are LNHDA and SQIVND (reference sequence). This CDR3 has 15 amino acids. The chain's CDR3 is CASRRTGGSNQPQHF. CDR3 coding DNA: TGTGCCAGTAGGAGGACAGGGGGGAGTAATCAGCCCCAGCATTTT.

This chain uses TRBV7-2 with TRBJ2-7; 8 positions agree with TRBD2. Germline CDR1 and CDR2: SGHTA and FQGNSA. The junction had 11 bases not matched to a gene; V was cut back by 5 bases and J by 5 bases. The CDR3 spans 15 residues. The CDR3: CASSQGQGLGDEQYF. For the CDR3, the DNA is TGTGCCAGCAGCCAAGGTCAGGGACTAGGCGACGAGCAGTACTTC.